One sample yielded the 29 T cell receptor beta chains listed below, sequenced in a study of cytomegalovirus exposure and HLA in healthy donors. In the PCR, 60 Vbeta and 13 Jbeta primers were used. Clones were sequenced by immunoSEQ multiplex PCR, and TCRdb holds only the in-frame ones, with some missing. The sample has over 200,000 clones, 85% seen once. The sample was PBMCs. These receptors all come from a human donor in good health.

The rearrangement links TRBV15 to TRBJ2-5, with 14 bases identical to TRBD2. V was clipped by 3 bases and J by 4 bases; unmatched bases: 1. There are 15 residues in the CDR3. CDR1 is LNHNV, CDR2 YYDKDF, per germline (reference sequence). The CDR3 loop reads CATSSGTSGRETQYF. CDR3 nucleotides: TGTGCCACCAGCAGCGGGACTAGCGGGAGAGAGACCCAGTACTTC.

The chain has TRBV14 and TRBJ2-1; 9 bases match TRBD1. CDR1 and CDR2 from the germline V gene are SGHDN and FVKESK. V dropped 4 bases and J dropped 6; count of bases not matched to a gene: 4. The length of the CDR3 is 14 residues. CDR3 nucleotide sequence: TGTGCCAGCAGCCTAGGACAGGGGTCCAATGAGCAGTTCTTC. This sequence encodes CASSLGQGSNEQFF.

The J gene is TRBJ2-7, the V gene TRBV28, with D possibly being TRBD1 (6 bases). Trimming removed 4 bases at V and 3 bases at J, with 16 bases between. Per the germline V gene, CDR1 is MDHEN and CDR2 is SYDVKM. The CDR3 length is 15 residues. CDR3 coding DNA: TGTGCCAGCAGTTCTAGCACGGACAGATACTACGAGCAGTACTTC. It codes for CASSSSTDRYYEQYF.

V usage is TRBV19 and J usage is TRBJ1-5, with D possibly TRBD1 on 6 matching bases. V was pared by 9 bases and J by 0 bases, with 9 bases between. Germline loops: CDR1 LNHDA, CDR2 SQIVND (reference sequence). This CDR3 spans 13 amino acids. CDR3 sequence: CASRQDSNQPQHF. The CDR3 region has the DNA TGTGCCAGCCGACAGGATAGCAATCAGCCCCAGCATTTT.

This chain links TRBV5-1 with TRBJ1-4, with D possibly TRBD1 on 6 matching bases. The CDR3 length is 15 residues. The germline V gene has CDR1 SGHRS and CDR2 YFSETQ. Between the trimmed V and J ends, which lost 0 bases and 8 bases, there was a span of 14 bases. In DNA form, the CDR3 reads TGCGCCAGCAGCTTGGCCGGGGGGGCTGGGGAAAAACTGTTTTTT. Encoded protein: CASSLAGGAGEKLFF.

The chain has TRBV25-1 and TRBJ2-4; a weak D match, TRBD1 (5 bases). The germline gives CDR1 MGHDK, CDR2 SYGVNS. The CDR3 is 13 residues long. The V gene lost 1 base and the J gene lost 6 bases, with 7 bases spanning the gap. This CDR3 reads CASSESDRNIQYF. The CDR3 DNA is TGTGCCAGCAGTGAATCCGACAGAAACATTCAGTACTTC.

The chain carries TRBV5-5 and TRBJ2-7, with 9 bases that match TRBD2. Germline values: CDR1 SGHKS, CDR2 YYEKEE (reference sequence). This CDR3 is 14 amino acids long. The trim removed 0 bases at V and 6 bases at J, leaving 4 bases unmatched. The CDR3 DNA reads as TGTGCCAGCAGCTTGGTGGCGGGAGGGGCCGAGCAGTACTTC. Protein: CASSLVAGGAEQYF. Drawing the rest from reference TRBV5-5 and TRBJ2-7, the complete variable domain is DAGVTQSPTHLIKTRGQQVTLRCSPISGHKSVSWYQQVLGQGPQFIFQYYEKEERGRGNFPDRFSARQFPNYSSELNVNALLLGDSALYLCASSLVAGGAEQYFGPGTRLTVT.

The chain is built from TRBV5-4 and TRBJ2-7; no reliable D call. CDR1 and CDR2 from the germline V gene are SGHNT and YYREEE (reference sequence). Trimming cost V 5 bases and J 2 bases, with 11 bases left between them. This CDR3 spans 13 amino acids. The CDR3 loop is CASRGQQAYEQYF. In DNA form, the CDR3 reads TGTGCCAGCAGGGGCCAGCAGGCCTACGAGCAGTACTTC.

The J gene is TRBJ2-5, the V gene TRBV18, with 11 bases matching TRBD1. V shed 3 bases, J shed 5 bases, and the junction held 2 bases outside the gene matches. From germline, CDR1 is KGHSH and CDR2 LQKENI. The CDR3 loop spans 14 amino acids. For the CDR3, the DNA is TGTGCCAGCTCACCGGACAGGGGGCGGGAGACCCAGTACTTC. It is translated as CASSPDRGRETQYF. Full variable domain (remainder filled in from reference TRBV18 and TRBJ2-5): NAGVMQNPRHLVRRRGQEARLRCSPMKGHSHVYWYRQLPEEGLKFMVYLQKENIIDESGMPKERFSAEFPKEGPSILRIQQVVRGDSAAYFCASSPDRGRETQYFGPGTRLLVL.

The chain has TRBV5-1 and TRBJ1-1; TRBD1 matches 8 bases. Per the germline V gene, CDR1 is SGHRS and CDR2 is YFSETQ. V lost 1 base to trimming and J lost 3 bases; unmatched junction nucleotides: 5. The CDR3 has 15 residues. The chain's CDR3 is CASSLITGGYTEAFF. The CDR3 DNA reads as TGCGCCAGCAGCTTGATCACAGGGGGTTACACTGAAGCTTTCTTT.

This clone was picked up one time. Here the CDR3 DNA reads TGTGCCAGCAGCTCCCCCGCGCGGCGGCTAGCGGGAGAGTTCAGCACAGATACGCAGTATTTT. Encoded protein: CASSSPARRLAGEFSTDTQYF. The genes are TRBV7-3 and TRBJ2-3; 10 nucleotides agree with TRBD2. Germline V gene data show CDR1 as SGHTA and CDR2 as FQGTGA. The CDR3 is made up of 21 amino acids. V was pared by 4 bases and J by 0 bases, with 19 bases of the junction left unmatched.

V gene TRBV4-1 combines with J gene TRBJ2-7; 11 nucleotides agree with TRBD2. This CDR3 has 17 amino acids. Germline CDR1 reads MGHRA; CDR2 reads YSYEKL. V gave up 4 bases and J gave up 2 bases; unmatched junction bases: 10. CDR3 nucleotides: TGCGCCAGCAGCCCCCTGGGACTAGCGGCCCTCACCTACGAGCAGTACTTC. It specifies CASSPLGLAALTYEQYF.

The V call is TRBV19, the J call TRBJ2-1, with D unresolved. From germline, CDR1 is LNHDA and CDR2 SQIVND (reference sequence). The length of the CDR3 is 13 residues. Deletions cut 9 bases from V and 6 bases from J, with 15 bases between. In DNA form, the CDR3 reads TGTGCCAGCCGCCAACCCCCCGGCAATGAGCAGTTCTTC. It is translated as CASRQPPGNEQFF.

The genes are TRBV7-2 and TRBJ1-1; D perhaps matches TRBD1 (5 bases). Germline V gene lookup returns CDR1 SGHTA and CDR2 FQGNSA. The CDR3 runs to 14 residues. V was shortened by 2 bases and J by 4 bases, with 11 bases between the two germline ends. In DNA form, the CDR3 reads TGTGCCAGCAGCTTATCTCGGGGGAGCACTGAAGCTTTCTTT. Translation gives CASSLSRGSTEAFF.

The J gene is TRBJ2-1, the V gene TRBV7-2, with 16 bases that match TRBD2. V shed 5 bases, J shed 9 bases, and the junction held 7 bases outside the gene matches. This CDR3 region has 16 residues. Germline values: CDR1 SGHTA, CDR2 FQGNSA. The chain's CDR3 is CASSAGTSGRASEQFF. CDR3 sequence (DNA): TGTGCCAGCAGCGCCGGGACTAGCGGGAGGGCCAGTGAGCAGTTCTTC.

This clone appeared once. V gene TRBV7-2 combines with J gene TRBJ2-7; 9 nucleotides match TRBD2. The CDR3 totals 15 residues. V gave up 0 bases and J gave up 2 bases; unmatched junction bases: 2. Looked up from germline, CDR1 is SGHTA and CDR2 is FQGNSA. The CDR3: CASSLAGLAPYEQYF. CDR3 DNA sequence: TGTGCCAGCAGCTTAGCGGGACTAGCCCCCTACGAGCAGTACTTC. The entire variable domain, with the rest obtained from reference TRBV7-2 and TRBJ2-7, is as follows: GAGVSQSPSNKVTEKGKDVELRCDPISGHTALYWYRQSLGQGLEFLIYFQGNSAPDKSGLPSDRFSAERTGGSVSTLTIQRTQQEDSAVYLCASSLAGLAPYEQYFGPGTRLTVT.

The chain is built from TRBV28 and TRBJ2-1; 8 nucleotides line up with TRBD1. Germline loops: CDR1 MDHEN, CDR2 SYDVKM. V dropped 6 bases and J dropped 5; count of bases not matched to a gene: 6. The CDR3 runs 14 residues. CDR3 sequence reads: CASSLRGPHNEQFF. In nucleotides, the CDR3 is TGTGCCAGCAGCCTCAGGGGGCCCCACAATGAGCAGTTCTTC.

The chain couples TRBV2 to TRBJ2-5, with 7 bases fitting TRBD1. Germline trimming cut 6 bases from V and 3 bases from J; bases unmatched to any gene: 4. The CDR3 is made up of 13 amino acids. The germline V gene has CDR1 SNHLY and CDR2 FYNNEI. As DNA, the CDR3 is TGTGCCAGCAGGCGTGGGACAGAAGAGACCCAGTACTTC. Translation: CASRRGTEETQYF.

The chain recombines TRBV5-4 with TRBJ2-5, with TRBD2 matching over 13 bases. The junction had 5 bases not matched to a gene; V was cut back by 4 bases and J by 2 bases. Looked up from germline, CDR1 is SGHNT and CDR2 is YYREEE (reference sequence). The CDR3 contains 16 residues. This CDR3 is CASSRGTSGAQETQYF. The CDR3 DNA sequence: TGTGCCAGCAGCAGAGGGACTAGCGGGGCACAAGAGACCCAGTACTTC.

The V gene is TRBV2, the J gene TRBJ1-5, with TRBD1 as a possible D gene (5 bases). The CDR3 extends over 12 amino acids. With 5 bases removed from V and 5 bases from J, the gap between germline ends came to 7 bases. Germline lookup yields CDR1 SNHLY and CDR2 FYNNEI. CDR3 sequence reads: CASSWGHQPQHF. CDR3 nucleotide sequence: TGTGCCAGCAGTTGGGGCCATCAGCCCCAGCATTTT.

This chain joins TRBV28 and TRBJ1-2; D is possibly TRBD1 (5 bases). Germline V gene sequence: CDR1 MDHEN, CDR2 SYDVKM. The length of the CDR3 is 14 residues. V gave up 6 bases and J gave up 4 bases, with 15 bases separating them. Written as DNA, the CDR3 is TGTGCCAGCAGGAACGACGGGGGAAGCTATGGCTACACCTTC. It specifies CASRNDGGSYGYTF.

This clone appeared a single time. This rearrangement joins TRBV7-8 to TRBJ1-6; no clear D. The CDR3 extends over 15 amino acids. Trimming removed 5 bases at V and 5 bases at J, with 13 bases between. The germline CDR1 and CDR2 sequences are SGHVS and FQNEAQ. The CDR3 spells CASSRAGSHNSPLHF. The CDR3 DNA follows: TGTGCCAGCAGCCGGGCGGGTTCTCATAATTCACCCCTCCACTTT.

The chain is built from TRBV7-2 and TRBJ1-5; D might be TRBD1 (5 bases). The V end was cut by 2 bases, the J end by 4 bases, with 12 bases between. Germline V gene sequence: CDR1 SGHTA, CDR2 FQGNSA. The CDR3 is 15 amino acids. The CDR3 reads CASSLQASGNQPQHF. CDR3 bases: TGTGCCAGCAGCTTACAGGCGTCAGGGAATCAGCCCCAGCATTTT.

V gene TRBV7-9 combines with J gene TRBJ2-7; tentative D call: TRBD1 (6 bases). From germline, CDR1 is SEHNR and CDR2 FQNEAQ (reference sequence). The length of the CDR3 is 14 residues. Between the trimmed V and J ends, which lost 2 bases and 3 bases, there was a span of 11 bases. The CDR3 nucleotides are TGTGCCAGCAGCTTACAGCAGGGGATCTACGAGCAGTACTTC. Its protein is CASSLQQGIYEQYF.

CDR3 bases: TGTGCCAGCAGCGCAGCCGGGACAGGGGTTAATCAGCCCCAGCATTTT. The encoded protein is CASSAAGTGVNQPQHF. The chain links TRBV9 to TRBJ1-5, with 10 bases matching TRBD1. Germline V gives CDR1 SGDLS, CDR2 YYNGEE. Trimming took 3 bases from V and 4 from J; bases not matched to a gene: 7. The CDR3 is 16 amino acids.

This clone occurred once. This sequence joins TRBV15 and TRBJ2-1; possible D gene TRBD2, 5 bases. The CDR3 is made up of 12 amino acids. The germline V and J ends were trimmed by 8 bases and 9 bases, with 14 bases remaining between them. Germline V gene data show CDR1 as LNHNV and CDR2 as YYDKDF (reference sequence). The CDR3 sequence: CATGGRYGEQFF. The CDR3 bases are TGTGCCACCGGTGGGAGATACGGTGAGCAGTTCTTC. Full variable domain (rest looked up from reference TRBV15 and TRBJ2-1): DAMVIQNPRYQVTQFGKPVTLSCSQTLNHNVMYWYQQKSSQAPKLLFHYYDKDFNNEADTPDNFQSRRPNTSFCFLDIRSPGLGDTAMYLCATGGRYGEQFFGPGTRLTVL.

J is TRBJ1-2 and V is TRBV28; D is uncertain. This CDR3 region has 15 residues. With 3 bases removed from V and 4 bases from J, the gap between germline ends came to 15 bases. The V gene's germline CDR1 is MDHEN and CDR2 SYDVKM. CDR3 DNA sequence: TGTGCCAGCAGTTTTTCGGGAAAAGCGGTCTATGGCTACACCTTC. Translated: CASSFSGKAVYGYTF.

A single count supports this clone. The V gene is TRBV7-2, the J gene TRBJ1-3; TRBD1 aligns across 10 bases. J was trimmed by 2 bases and V by 1 base; bases with no gene match: 5. CDR1 is SGHTA and CDR2 is FQGNSA in the germline V gene. This CDR3 comprises 17 residues. CDR3 coding DNA: TGTGCCAGCAGCTTAGTTGGGACAGGGGACGCTGGAAACACCATATATTTT. Amino acid sequence: CASSLVGTGDAGNTIYF.

The chain is built from TRBV7-9 and TRBJ2-2, with TRBD2 identical over 9 bases. Per the germline V gene, CDR1 is SEHNR and CDR2 is FQNEAQ (reference sequence). The V segment lost 2 bases and the J segment 1 base; nucleotides outside the gene matches: 8. The CDR3 covers 18 residues. CDR3 residues: CASSLLGGRDGNTGELFF. The CDR3 region has the DNA TGTGCCAGCAGCTTACTCGGCGGGAGGGATGGGAACACCGGGGAGCTGTTTTTT. Full variable domain (outside the CDR3, taken from reference TRBV7-9 and TRBJ2-2): DTGVSQNPRHKITKRGQNVTFRCDPISEHNRLYWYRQTLGQGPEFLTYFQNEAQLEKSRLLSDRFSAERPKGSFSTLEIQRTEQGDSAMYLCASSLLGGRDGNTGELFFGEGSRLTVL.